These 13 T cell receptor beta chains share one sample of origin, sequenced in a study of blood T cell repertoires in COVID-19. Using immunoSEQ multiplex PCR, the repertoire was profiled, and TCRdb retains in-frame clones only, with some absent. The sample yields about 220,000 clones, about nine tenths seen once. The specimen was PBMCs or T cells enriched from blood (not recorded which). The receptors derive from a woman aged 40 to 50 with acute COVID-19.

The chain couples TRBV18 to TRBJ1-2; 10 positions match TRBD1. CDR1 is KGHSH and CDR2 is LQKENI in the germline V gene. The V gene end was trimmed by 2 bases and the J gene end by 7 bases; junction bases not matched to a gene: 7. The CDR3 runs to 15 residues. CDR3 in DNA: TGTGCCAGCTCACCAGAGAAGGGACAGGGGATTGGCTACACCTTC. Amino acids: CASSPEKGQGIGYTF.

The chain couples TRBV19 to TRBJ1-1, with D perhaps matching TRBD1 (6 bases). The V and J ends lost 6 bases and 0 bases respectively, with 8 bases between them. This CDR3 spans 13 amino acids. CDR1 and CDR2 (germline): LNHDA, SQIVND (reference sequence). CDR3 sequence reads: CASRDSLNTEAFF. The CDR3 DNA reads TGTGCCAGTAGGGACAGTTTGAACACTGAAGCTTTCTTT.

The chain couples TRBV6-5 to TRBJ1-5; TRBD1 matches 8 bases. Unmatched junction bases numbered 8, after V lost 6 bases and J lost 4 bases. Germline CDR1 MNHEY, CDR2 SVGAGI. This CDR3 spans 15 amino acids. The CDR3 bases are TGTGCCAGCAGGGTAGACAGGGGTGGGAATCAGCCCCAGCATTTT. Translation gives CASRVDRGGNQPQHF.

This rearrangement joins TRBV6-6 to TRBJ1-2, with 7 nucleotides matching TRBD1. This CDR3 contains 14 residues. CDR1 is MNHNY, CDR2 SVGAGI, per germline (reference sequence). V lost 7 bases and J lost 8; bases outside the gene matches: 13. CDR3 DNA sequence: TGTGCCAGCATAAGGGACAGTAACTTATACGGCTACACCTTC. It specifies CASIRDSNLYGYTF.

The chain employs TRBV9 and TRBJ1-2, with 7 bases aligning to TRBD1. The CDR3 extends over 14 amino acids. V shed 0 bases and J 6 bases; nucleotides not matched to a gene: 5. Germline V lookup: CDR1 SGDLS, CDR2 YYNGEE. The CDR3 DNA is TGTGCCAGCAGCGTAGCCCTCGGACAGGATGGCTACACCTTC. Amino acids: CASSVALGQDGYTF.

The V gene is TRBV30, the J gene TRBJ1-2; 8 bases map to TRBD1. The ends lost 1 base at V and 4 bases at J; junction bases unmatched: 2. CDR3 length equals 13 residues. The germline gives CDR1 GTSNPN, CDR2 SVGIG (reference sequence). CDR3 protein: CAWSGTGSYGYTF. CDR3 DNA: TGTGCCTGGAGTGGGACAGGGAGCTATGGCTACACCTTC.

This clone came up a few times. The chain employs TRBV24-1 and TRBJ2-1, with 7 bases fitting TRBD2. V was pared by 4 bases and J by 8 bases, with 13 bases of the junction left unmatched. Germline lookup yields CDR1 KGHDR and CDR2 SFDVKD. The CDR3 is 16 residues long. This CDR3 reads CATSDPSGGMVDEQFF. The CDR3 DNA reads TGTGCCACCAGTGACCCCTCGGGGGGAATGGTCGATGAGCAGTTCTTC.

The genes are TRBV2 and TRBJ2-7, with D possibly TRBD2 on 6 matching bases. The length of the CDR3 is 14 residues. Trimming removed 3 bases at V and 6 bases at J, with 15 bases between. Germline loops: CDR1 SNHLY, CDR2 FYNNEI. The chain's CDR3 is CASSDGGAVSEQYV. In DNA, the CDR3 is TGTGCCAGCAGTGATGGCGGGGCTGTATCCGAGCAGTACGTC.

This clone is a singleton in its sample. The chain joins TRBV3-1 (or the pseudogene TRBV3-2) to TRBJ2-7, with 11 bases identical to TRBD2. The junction had 5 bases not matched to a gene; V was cut back by 4 bases and J by 3 bases. Germline assignment: CDR1 LGHDT and CDR2 YNNKEL (reference sequence). This CDR3 comprises 15 residues. DNA of the CDR3: TGTGCCAGCAGCCGTAGCGGGGGGGGATACTACGAGCAGTACGTC. Residues: CASSRSGGGYYEQYV.

V usage is TRBV5-1 and J usage is TRBJ2-1, with D tentatively TRBD1 (5 bases). Germline CDR1 reads SGHRS; CDR2 reads YFSETQ. The CDR3 sequence is 18 residues long. The germline V and J ends were trimmed by 0 bases and 4 bases, with 20 bases remaining between them. The CDR3 spells CASSLAIAAGYRYNEQFF. CDR3 nucleotides: TGCGCCAGCAGCTTGGCGATTGCAGCAGGGTACCGTTACAATGAGCAGTTCTTC.

The CDR3 DNA sequence: TGTGCCACCAGCAGCCTCCGACGGCCGGGACAGCGCAATCAGCCCCAGCATTTT. Translation: CATSSLRRPGQRNQPQHF. The chain recombines TRBV15 with TRBJ1-5; 7 bases map to TRBD1. Germline CDR1 reads LNHNV; CDR2 reads YYDKDF (reference sequence). V shed 3 bases and J 2 bases; nucleotides not matched to a gene: 13. The CDR3 loop spans 18 amino acids.

The V call is TRBV11-2, the J call TRBJ1-2, with D maybe TRBD1 (5 bases). V was clipped by 4 bases and J by 4 bases, with 16 bases between them. The CDR3 runs 15 residues. The germline gives CDR1 SGHAT, CDR2 FQNNGV. The CDR3 nucleotides read TGTGCCAGCAGCTCACAGCCGTCGGGGGTCTATGGCTACACCTTC. This translates into CASSSQPSGVYGYTF. The full variable domain, in which reference TRBV11-2 and TRBJ1-2 provide the parts outside the CDR3, is EAGVAQSPRYKIIEKRQSVAFWCNPISGHATLYWYQQILGQGPKLLIQFQNNGVVDDSQLPKDRFSAERLKGVDSTLKIQPAKLEDSAVYLCASSSQPSGVYGYTFGSGTRLTVV.

The rearrangement joins TRBV4-1 to TRBJ2-5, with 8 bases lining up with TRBD2. The junction had 13 bases not matched to a gene; V was cut back by 5 bases and J by 2 bases. Germline CDR1 reads MGHRA; CDR2 reads YSYEKL. This CDR3 spans 17 amino acids. The DNA for the CDR3 is TGCGCCAGCAGCTCGCCCCGGAGCAGCGGGGGACAAGAGACCCAGTACTTC. Translated, it gives CASSSPRSSGGQETQYF.